The 9 T cell receptor beta chains presented below share a single source sample, sequenced in a study of cytomegalovirus exposure and HLA in healthy donors. In the PCR, 60 Vbeta and 13 Jbeta primers were used. Clones were read by immunoSEQ multiplex PCR, and TCRdb kept only the in-frame ones, dropping some. This table holds about 100,000 clones, 75% to 90% found once. Specimen: PBMCs. Receptor source: a man between 25 and 39 years old in good health and CMV-seronegative.

The chain is built from TRBV9 and TRBJ2-3; D is possibly TRBD2 (5 bases). CDR1 and CDR2 from the germline V gene are SGDLS and YYNGEE. The CDR3 extends over 17 amino acids. V dropped 0 bases and J dropped 0 bases, with 14 bases sitting between them. DNA for the CDR3: TGTGCCAGCAGCGTAGAATGGAGCGGACCTAGCACAGATACGCAGTATTTT. Encoded protein: CASSVEWSGPSTDTQYF.

CDR3: CASSESSGRQETQYF. CDR3 DNA sequence: TGTGCCAGCAGCGAGTCTAGCGGGCGCCAAGAGACCCAGTACTTC. The V call is TRBV9, the J call TRBJ2-5; TRBD2 matches at 8 bases. The germline V gene encodes CDR1 SGDLS and CDR2 YYNGEE. This CDR3 region has 15 residues. V shed 3 bases and J 1 base; nucleotides not matched to a gene: 5. Full variable domain (missing parts from reference TRBV9 and TRBJ2-5): DSGVTQTPKHLITATGQRVTLRCSPRSGDLSVYWYQQSLDQGLQFLIQYYNGEERAKGNILERFSAQQFPDLHSELNLSSLELGDSALYFCASSESSGRQETQYFGPGTRLLVL.

The DNA of the CDR3 is TGTGCCAGCTTACCGGCCGGGAACCACAATGAGCAGTTCTTC. Protein sequence: CASLPAGNHNEQFF. V is TRBV4-2 and J is TRBJ2-1; a weak D match, TRBD2 (5 bases). V lost 8 bases, J lost 5 bases, and 16 bases lay in between. Germline CDR1 is LGHNA and CDR2 is YNFKEQ. CDR3 length: 14 amino acids.

The V call is TRBV30, the J call TRBJ1-2; 11 nucleotides line up with TRBD1. The CDR3 contains 12 residues. The germline V gene encodes CDR1 GTSNPN and CDR2 SVGIG (reference sequence). Trimming cost V 5 bases and J 4 bases; bases outside gene matches: 0. Here the CDR3 DNA reads TGTGCCTGGGGGACAGGGGGCTATGGCTACACCTTC. Amino acid sequence: CAWGTGGYGYTF.

The chain couples TRBV27 to TRBJ2-7, with no clear D. Germline CDR1 is MNHEY and CDR2 is SMNVEV (reference sequence). Trimming shortened V by 3 bases and J by 0 bases, and 6 bases separated the two germline ends. The CDR3 is 13 residues long. This chain's CDR3 is CASSFTASYEQYF. CDR3 in DNA: TGTGCCAGCAGTTTTACAGCCTCCTACGAGCAGTACTTC.

V is TRBV27 and J is TRBJ2-5; 10 nucleotides match TRBD2. CDR1 and CDR2 from the germline V gene are MNHEY and SMNVEV (reference sequence). After removal of 6 bases from V and 4 bases from J, the junction contained 5 bases not matched to a gene. The CDR3 contains 14 residues. CDR3 sequence: CASRAGGQGETQYF. For the CDR3, the DNA is TGTGCCAGCAGAGCGGGGGGGCAGGGAGAGACCCAGTACTTC.

The V and J genes are TRBV4-2 and TRBJ1-2; D not resolved. The germline CDR1 and CDR2 sequences are LGHNA and YNFKEQ. The CDR3 has 17 amino acids. The V and J ends lost 1 base and 1 base respectively, with 16 bases between them. The CDR3 DNA follows: TGTGCCAGCAGCCAAGCCTCTGCACGGGTAGTTAACTATGGCTACACCTTC. Protein: CASSQASARVVNYGYTF.

The CDR3 sequence: CASSLGQFSGNTIYF. The CDR3 DNA is TGTGCCAGCAGCCTAGGACAGTTTTCTGGAAACACCATATATTTT. This sequence joins TRBV14 and TRBJ1-3; D perhaps matches TRBD1 (6 bases). This CDR3 has 15 residues. Per germline, CDR1 SGHDN and CDR2 FVKESK. The V gene lost 4 bases and the J gene lost 1 base, with 11 bases spanning the gap.

This chain connects TRBV4-2 to TRBJ1-4; tentatively, D is TRBD1 (5 bases). The germline gives CDR1 LGHNA, CDR2 YNFKEQ. The CDR3 runs to 12 residues. With 2 bases removed from V and 10 bases from J, the gap between germline ends came to 8 bases. This chain's CDR3 is CASSQTGGKLFF. The DNA for the CDR3 is TGTGCCAGCAGCCAAACGGGGGGAAAACTGTTTTTT.